A single sample is the source of the 26 T cell receptor beta chains below, sequenced in a study of T cells in Graves' hyperthyroidism and ophthalmopathy. Authors of the study amplified TCR beta CDR3 regions from RNA transcripts. The HTBI set primed first-round TCR CDR3 RT-PCR. TCRdb used MiXCR to reprocess the multiplex PCR reads, holding one entry per CDR3 protein. Here the sample spans 300,000 to 450,000 distinct CDR3 sequences, less than 20% being singletons. The material sequenced was blood. The receptors originated from a young man with Graves' ophthalmopathy.

The V and J genes are TRBV6-5 and TRBJ2-7, with D possibly being TRBD1 (6 bases). Deletions cut 1 base from V and 1 base from J, with 11 bases between. The germline V gene has CDR1 MNHEY and CDR2 SVGAGI. CDR3 length: 15 residues. DNA for the CDR3: TGTGCCAGCAGTTACTATGCAGGGGCTTCCTACGAGCAGTACTTC. Amino acids: CASSYYAGASYEQYF.

This clonotype was counted a few times. The chain uses TRBV6-1 and TRBJ1-1, with D perhaps TRBD1 (6 bases). Germline V gene lookup returns CDR1 MNHNS and CDR2 SASEGT. Trimming shortened V by 5 bases and J by 3 bases, and 19 bases separated the two germline ends. This CDR3 has 16 residues. CDR3: CASSPRGGERYTEAFF. CDR3 nucleotides: TGTGCCAGCAGTCCCCGGGGGGGCGAAAGGTACACTGAAGCTTTCTTT.

The V and J genes are TRBV5-8 and TRBJ1-5, with TRBD1 as a possible D gene (5 bases). The germline V gene has CDR1 SGHTS and CDR2 YDEGEE. Trimming cost V 5 bases and J 0 bases, with 15 bases left between them. This CDR3 is 16 amino acids long. The CDR3 loop reads CASSTRGAYSNQPQHF. The CDR3 DNA sequence: TGTGCCAGCAGTACCCGTGGGGCATATAGCAATCAGCCCCAGCATTTT.

This clonotype has just a few counts. This chain joins TRBV4-1 and TRBJ1-2; 7 nucleotides line up with TRBD1. Looked up from germline, CDR1 is MGHRA and CDR2 is YSYEKL. CDR3 size: 14 residues. V shed 0 bases, J shed 4 bases, and the junction held 2 bases outside the gene matches. The CDR3 here is CASSQDDRVYGYTF. CDR3 DNA sequence: TGCGCCAGCAGCCAAGACGACAGGGTCTATGGCTACACCTTC.

This clonotype was recorded many times. The V and J genes are TRBV7-3 and TRBJ2-1; 9 nucleotides agree with TRBD1. This CDR3 spans 16 amino acids. With V trimmed by 5 bases and J by 9 bases, 14 bases remained unmatched. The germline gives CDR1 SGHTA, CDR2 FQGTGA. The CDR3 loop is CASSPRTGARFAEQFF. The CDR3 DNA reads TGTGCCAGCAGCCCCAGGACAGGGGCTCGGTTTGCTGAGCAGTTCTTC.

The chain employs TRBV9 and TRBJ2-7; 10 bases are a match to TRBD2. This CDR3 region has 14 residues. V trimming: 3 bases; J trimming: 5 bases; junction bases outside the gene matches: 5. Looked up from germline, CDR1 is SGDLS and CDR2 is YYNGEE. The CDR3 region has the DNA TGTGCCAGCAGCGAGGGGACTAGCGTTCACGAGCAGTACTTC. Protein: CASSEGTSVHEQYF.

This clonotype was picked up many times. This chain links TRBV5-6 with TRBJ2-2, with 7 bases fitting TRBD1. The CDR3 runs 16 residues. After removal of 5 bases from V and 0 bases from J, the junction contained 7 bases not matched to a gene. Germline loops: CDR1 SGHDT, CDR2 YYEEEE. CDR3 region: CASRVTGDSNTGELFF. The CDR3 DNA sequence: TGTGCCAGCAGGGTTACAGGGGATTCGAACACCGGGGAGCTGTTTTTT.

The gene calls are TRBV9 and TRBJ2-3; 10 bases map to TRBD2. Trimming cost V 0 bases and J 0 bases; bases outside gene matches: 10. The CDR3 extends over 19 amino acids. CDR1 and CDR2 from the germline V gene are SGDLS and YYNGEE. The CDR3 DNA is TGTGCCAGCAGCGTAGCGGGGATAGCGGGGGGCCCTAGCACAGATACGCAGTATTTT. It codes for CASSVAGIAGGPSTDTQYF.

This clonotype showed up many times. CDR3 sequence (DNA): TGTGCCAGCTCACCTAGGACAGGTAACCCTGAAGCTTTCTTT. This translates into CASSPRTGNPEAFF. The rearrangement uses TRBV18 and TRBJ1-1, with TRBD1 matching 7 bases. Germline CDR1 is KGHSH and CDR2 is LQKENI. The length of the CDR3 is 14 residues. Unmatched junction bases numbered 7, after V lost 3 bases and J lost 6 bases.

This clonotype was detected ten times or more. J is TRBJ1-4 and V is TRBV7-2; D not certain. V shed 4 bases and J shed 1 base, with 10 bases lying between them. The CDR3 length is 15 residues. Germline V CDR1 and CDR2: SGHTA, FQGNSA. This chain's CDR3 is CASSSPRETNEKLFF. Written as DNA, the CDR3 is TGTGCCAGCAGCTCCCCAAGGGAAACTAATGAAAAACTGTTTTTT.

The genes are TRBV24-1 and TRBJ2-4; D is possibly TRBD1 or TRBD2 (6 bases each). Germline V gives CDR1 KGHDR, CDR2 SFDVKD. Between the trimmed V and J ends, which lost 4 bases and 6 bases, there was a span of 15 bases. The CDR3 spans 15 residues. The CDR3 spells CATSDKDSGLNIQYF. CDR3 DNA sequence: TGTGCCACCAGTGACAAGGACAGCGGGTTAAACATTCAGTACTTC.

This clonotype has a count of ten or more. The chain has TRBV2 and TRBJ2-7, with 8 nucleotides matching TRBD2. Per germline, CDR1 SNHLY and CDR2 FYNNEI. V was clipped by 3 bases and J by 4 bases; unmatched bases: 11. This CDR3 region has 16 residues. CDR3 sequence reads: CASSEAPSGSSYEQYF. The CDR3 DNA reads TGTGCCAGCAGTGAGGCTCCTAGCGGGTCTTCTTACGAGCAGTACTTC.

This clonotype was seen repeatedly, ten times or more. The V call is TRBV3-1, the J call TRBJ1-1, with TRBD1 as a possible D gene (6 bases). Trimming removed 0 bases at V and 4 bases at J, with 12 bases between. This CDR3 has 15 amino acids. The germline V gene has CDR1 LGHDT and CDR2 YNNKEL (reference sequence). CDR3 sequence (DNA): TGTGCCAGCAGCCAAGAAGGGGGGATTAGCACTGAAGCTTTCTTT. Translation gives CASSQEGGISTEAFF.

This clonotype showed up just a few times. This chain uses TRBV4-1 with TRBJ1-4; D is uncertain. Trimming removed 1 base from V and 3 bases from J, with 12 bases in between. The germline V gene has CDR1 MGHRA and CDR2 YSYEKL. The CDR3 runs 16 residues. The CDR3 DNA follows: TGCGCCAGCAGCCAAGCGTTGGGGTCAGCTAATGAAAAACTGTTTTTT. Protein: CASSQALGSANEKLFF.

This clonotype has just a few counts. This rearrangement joins TRBV19 to TRBJ2-2; D is perhaps TRBD2 (7 bases). The ends were cut back, 5 bases at V and 6 bases at J, with 19 bases in the middle. The CDR3 sequence is 16 residues long. Germline V gene data show CDR1 as LNHDA and CDR2 as SQIVND (reference sequence). CDR3 nucleotide sequence: TGTGCCAGTAGTGCGGCGGGGGCGAGAGACGCCGGGGAGCTGTTTTTT. Amino acid sequence: CASSAAGARDAGELFF.

The V and J genes are TRBV7-9 and TRBJ2-1, with 8 bases identical to TRBD2. Germline V gene data show CDR1 as SEHNR and CDR2 as FQNEAQ (reference sequence). Trimming took 4 bases from V and 9 from J; bases not matched to a gene: 8. The CDR3 is 14 amino acids. The CDR3 reads CASSSNRGGAEQFF. CDR3 sequence (DNA): TGTGCCAGCAGCTCGAATCGGGGGGGCGCTGAGCAGTTCTTC. The whole variable domain, remainder taken from reference TRBV7-9 and TRBJ2-1, is DTGVSQNPRHKITKRGQNVTFRCDPISEHNRLYWYRQTLGQGPEFLTYFQNEAQLEKSRLLSDRFSAERPKGSFSTLEIQRTEQGDSAMYLCASSSNRGGAEQFFGPGTRLTVL.

The table lists this clonotype with many counts. This chain links TRBV18 with TRBJ2-7; D is uncertain. The germline CDR1 and CDR2 sequences are KGHSH and LQKENI. The V end was cut by 8 bases, the J end by 3 bases, with 11 bases between. The CDR3 runs 12 residues. The CDR3 sequence: CASSPSLYEQYF. For the CDR3, the DNA is TGTGCCAGCAGCCCCTCTCTCTACGAGCAGTACTTC.

This clonotype has ten or more counts. This sequence joins TRBV6-7 and TRBJ2-1; the match to TRBD2 covers 9 bases. TRBV6-7 counts as an open reading frame of uncertain function. CDR3 length equals 14 residues. The trim removed 3 bases at V and 9 bases at J, leaving 6 bases unmatched. This CDR3 reads CASSYGRGGFEQFF. CDR3 nucleotides: TGTGCCAGCAGTTATGGGCGGGGGGGCTTTGAGCAGTTCTTC.

This clonotype appeared many times. This rearrangement joins TRBV18 to TRBJ2-5; possible D gene TRBD1, 6 bases. Trimming cost V 8 bases and J 5 bases, with 21 bases left between them. Germline CDR1 reads KGHSH; CDR2 reads LQKENI. The CDR3 is made up of 15 amino acids. CDR3 protein: CASQPSQGSGETQYF. The CDR3 DNA follows: TGTGCCAGCCAACCATCGCAGGGGAGTGGGGAGACCCAGTACTTC.

The V gene is TRBV7-9, the J gene TRBJ1-5; unclear D gene. V was trimmed by 1 base and J by 0 bases, leaving 13 bases between them. The CDR3 has 17 residues. CDR1 is SEHNR and CDR2 is FQNEAQ in the germline V gene (reference sequence). CDR3 nucleotide sequence: TGTGCCAGCAGCTTAGGGGGTGGCGGGATTAGCAATCAGCCCCAGCATTTT. Protein sequence: CASSLGGGGISNQPQHF.

In its sample, this clonotype was seen a few times. CDR3 residues: CASSGVGGLGTGELFF. CDR3 coding DNA: TGTGCCAGCAGTGGAGTCGGGGGGTTGGGCACCGGGGAGCTGTTTTTT. The genes are TRBV2 and TRBJ2-2, with TRBD2 identical over 7 bases. This CDR3 is 16 amino acids long. From germline, CDR1 is SNHLY and CDR2 FYNNEI. After removal of 4 bases from V and 4 bases from J, the junction contained 9 bases not matched to a gene.

The chain has TRBV7-9 and TRBJ2-7, with D perhaps TRBD1 (6 bases). V lost 3 bases and J 2 bases, leaving 14 bases between the germline ends. CDR3 size: 15 residues. Germline V gives CDR1 SEHNR, CDR2 FQNEAQ (reference sequence). In DNA, the CDR3 is TGTGCCAGCAGCTTTGGGCAGGGGCTAGCCTACGAGCAGTACTTC. It specifies CASSFGQGLAYEQYF.

This clonotype has only a few counts. The chain recombines TRBV6-1 with TRBJ1-3; unclear D gene. The V and J ends lost 2 bases and 0 bases respectively, with 11 bases between them. Germline values: CDR1 MNHNS, CDR2 SASEGT. CDR3 length: 16 residues. CDR3 bases: TGTGCCAGCAGTGAATCTCTGCTTAGCTCTGGAAACACCATATATTTT. Its translation is CASSESLLSSGNTIYF.

This clonotype has a count of ten or more. The gene calls are TRBV9 and TRBJ2-7; weak D call: TRBD2 (5 bases). The germline CDR1 and CDR2 sequences are SGDLS and YYNGEE. The germline V and J ends were trimmed by 0 bases and 3 bases, with 13 bases remaining between them. The CDR3 runs to 15 residues. The CDR3 spells CASSVGTAVGYEQYF. As DNA, the CDR3 is TGTGCCAGCAGCGTAGGGACTGCGGTTGGCTACGAGCAGTACTTC.

This clonotype was seen ten or more times. The chain recombines TRBV20-1 with TRBJ2-7, with D perhaps matching TRBD1 or TRBD2 (5 bases each). Germline CDR1 DFQATT, CDR2 SNEGSKA (reference sequence). V lost 6 bases, J lost 1 base, and 16 bases lay in between. CDR3 length equals 14 residues. The CDR3 sequence: CSAHGTEESYEQYF. The CDR3 bases are TGCAGTGCCCACGGGACGGAGGAATCCTACGAGCAGTACTTC.

This clonotype was observed a few times. CDR3 DNA sequence: TGTGCCAGCAGCGAACTAGATGGCACAGATACGCAGTATTTT. This sequence encodes CASSELDGTDTQYF. V gene TRBV7-9 combines with J gene TRBJ2-3; a possible D gene is TRBD2 (5 bases). Trimming took off 5 bases at V and 1 base at J, with 10 bases between the two ends. The CDR3 extends over 14 amino acids. CDR1 and CDR2 (germline): SEHNR, FQNEAQ (reference sequence).